The next 15 T cell receptor beta chains were all read from a single sample in a study of T cell repertoires in cytomegalovirus infection. TCRdb reprocessed the reads via MiXCR and lists one record per CDR3 protein. The data show nearly 700,000 distinct CDR3 sequences, roughly 30% seen once. These receptors have no identified antigens. The sample was cultured PBMCs, taken from culture after CMV antigen stimulation. These receptors all come from a human donor in good health (CMV status not recorded). Some clones in this sample may be carry-over from other donors' samples.

This clonotype was found a few times. This sequence joins TRBV5-4 and TRBJ2-7; D is possibly TRBD1 (6 bases). CDR1 and CDR2 from the germline V gene are SGHNT and YYREEE (reference sequence). This CDR3 comprises 14 residues. Trimming took off 0 bases at V and 5 bases at J, with 12 bases between the two ends. The CDR3 loop reads CASSLGQGIHEQYF. CDR3 sequence (DNA): TGTGCCAGCAGCTTGGGCCAGGGGATCCACGAGCAGTACTTC.

The rearrangement uses TRBV6-1 and TRBJ1-5; the D gene is possibly TRBD1 (5 bases). In germline, CDR1 is MNHNS, CDR2 SASEGT. The CDR3 has 14 residues. V was shortened by 1 base and J by 7 bases, with 11 bases between the two germline ends. In DNA form, the CDR3 reads TGTGCCAGCAGTGAAGGACTACGGGACCAGCCCCAGCATTTT. Its translation: CASSEGLRDQPQHF.

V usage is TRBV2 and J usage is TRBJ1-4; TRBD1 matches at 7 bases. The V gene end was trimmed by 6 bases and the J gene end by 11 bases; junction bases not matched to a gene: 12. The CDR3 is 14 residues long. Germline CDR1 SNHLY, CDR2 FYNNEI. In nucleotides, the CDR3 is TGTGCCAGCAGAAGGGGGACAGTGGCCGGGAAACTGTTTTTT. This encodes CASRRGTVAGKLFF. Supplemented by reference TRBV2 and TRBJ1-4, the full variable domain reads EPEVTQTPSHQVTQMGQEVILRCVPISNHLYFYWYRQILGQKVEFLVSFYNNEISEKSEIFDDQFSVERPDGSNFTLKIRSTKLEDSAMYFCASRRGTVAGKLFFGSGTQLSVL.

The sample holds many counts of this clonotype. The chain combines TRBV7-2 with TRBJ1-2; 11 nucleotides match TRBD1. With 5 bases clipped from V and 5 bases from J, the junction kept 4 bases outside the gene matches. This CDR3 is built from 14 residues. CDR1 SGHTA and CDR2 FQGNSA come from the germline V gene. CDR3 sequence reads: CASSHGQGAYGYTF. Written as DNA, the CDR3 is TGTGCCAGCAGCCATGGACAGGGGGCTTATGGCTACACCTTC. The variable domain in full, with the rest retrieved from reference TRBV7-2 and TRBJ1-2, is GAGVSQSPSNKVTEKGKDVELRCDPISGHTALYWYRQSLGQGLEFLIYFQGNSAPDKSGLPSDRFSAERTGGSVSTLTIQRTQQEDSAVYLCASSHGQGAYGYTFGSGTRLTVV.

The table lists this clonotype with many counts. This sequence joins TRBV7-9 and TRBJ2-3; TRBD1 matches at 8 bases. Germline CDR1 and CDR2: SEHNR and FQNEAQ (reference sequence). V shed 1 base, J shed 5 bases, and the junction held 5 bases outside the gene matches. The CDR3 sequence is 15 residues long. Here the CDR3 reads CASSLGGTGRDTQYF. In nucleotides, the CDR3 is TGTGCCAGCAGCTTAGGAGGGACAGGAAGAGATACGCAGTATTTT. The full variable domain, completed using reference TRBV7-9 and TRBJ2-3, is DTGVSQNPRHKITKRGQNVTFRCDPISEHNRLYWYRQTLGQGPEFLTYFQNEAQLEKSRLLSDRFSAERPKGSFSTLEIQRTEQGDSAMYLCASSLGGTGRDTQYFGPGTRLTVL.

V gene TRBV20-1 combines with J gene TRBJ2-3; either TRBD1 or TRBD2 may supply D (5 bases each). Germline V gives CDR1 DFQATT, CDR2 SNEGSKA (reference sequence). The CDR3 has 14 amino acids. V lost 7 bases to trimming and J lost 0 bases, with 14 bases between them. CDR3 DNA sequence: TGCAGTGGCAAACCGGGACCCAGCACAGATACGCAGTATTTT. Amino acid sequence: CSGKPGPSTDTQYF.

V and J are TRBV10-3 and TRBJ2-1, with 8 bases lining up with TRBD2. CDR3 length: 16 residues. The V gene end was trimmed by 0 bases and the J gene end by 3 bases; junction bases not matched to a gene: 4. Germline-derived CDR1 and CDR2 are ENHRY and SYGVKD. Here the CDR3 reads CAISESTGGGYNEQFF. The CDR3 region has the DNA TGTGCCATCAGTGAGTCCACGGGAGGGGGCTACAATGAGCAGTTCTTC.

This clonotype has more than one count but fewer than ten. The J gene is TRBJ1-4, the V gene TRBV7-2; D possibly corresponds to TRBD1 (6 bases). Per the germline V gene, CDR1 is SGHTA and CDR2 is FQGNSA. The length of the CDR3 is 16 residues. Trimming took 0 bases from V and 6 from J, leaving 14 bases between them. The CDR3 spells CASSLAWGATYEKLFF. For the CDR3, the DNA is TGTGCCAGCAGCTTAGCGTGGGGGGCGACTTATGAAAAACTGTTTTTT.

The chain uses TRBV11-2 and TRBJ2-1; 9 nucleotides match TRBD2. The CDR3 length is 15 residues. CDR1 and CDR2 (germline): SGHAT, FQNNGV. With 5 bases clipped from V and 6 bases from J, the junction kept 8 bases outside the gene matches. The CDR3 sequence is CASSRSGLAPNEQFF. Here the CDR3 DNA reads TGTGCCAGCAGCCGGTCGGGACTAGCCCCCAATGAGCAGTTCTTC.

J is TRBJ2-3 and V is TRBV20-1; 9 bases map to TRBD1. This CDR3 is 15 amino acids long. V gave up 4 bases and J gave up 0 bases; unmatched junction bases: 5. Germline assignment: CDR1 DFQATT and CDR2 SNEGSKA (reference sequence). CDR3 sequence (DNA): TGCAGTGCTACGTACGGACAGGGGAGCACAGATACGCAGTATTTT. Protein product: CSATYGQGSTDTQYF.

This rearrangement joins TRBV20-1 to TRBJ2-4; either TRBD1 or TRBD2 may fit D (5 bases each). Trimming left V 5 bases short and J 4 bases short, with 18 bases between. The germline CDR1 and CDR2 sequences are DFQATT and SNEGSKA (reference sequence). The CDR3 has 15 amino acids. The CDR3 region is CSALSSPGLKNIQYF. DNA of the CDR3: TGCAGTGCTTTATCCTCCCCGGGGCTAAAAAACATTCAGTACTTC.

This clonotype appeared once. The chain employs TRBV6-2 or TRBV6-3 and TRBJ2-4, with D perhaps assigned TRBD1 or TRBD2 (5 bases each). The CDR3 runs 13 residues. The ends were cut back, 6 bases at V and 6 bases at J, with 12 bases in the middle. The germline gives CDR1 MNHEY, CDR2 SVGEGT. CDR3 in amino acids: CASRTGARNIQYF. The DNA for the CDR3 is TGTGCCAGCAGGACCGGGGCTAGAAACATTCAGTACTTC.

The chain is built from TRBV2 and TRBJ2-1; D unresolved. Trimming took 4 bases from V and 6 from J, leaving 13 bases between them. Germline V gene data show CDR1 as SNHLY and CDR2 as FYNNEI. The CDR3 is 14 amino acids. CDR3 bases: TGTGCCAGCAGTGTGTTTTCATTACTCAATGAGCAGTTCTTC. Translated, it gives CASSVFSLLNEQFF.

The chain uses TRBV28 and TRBJ2-2; weak D call: TRBD1 (7 bases). Germline V lookup: CDR1 MDHEN, CDR2 SYDVKM. V lost 5 bases, J lost 6 bases, and 19 bases lay in between. The CDR3 runs 16 residues. The chain's CDR3 is CASSAAGGLGPGELFF. The CDR3 DNA sequence: TGTGCCAGCAGTGCCGCAGGGGGGCTTGGGCCCGGGGAGCTGTTTTTT.

V gene TRBV7-2 combines with J gene TRBJ1-4; 9 nucleotides match TRBD1. CDR1 is SGHTA and CDR2 is FQGNSA in the germline V gene. The CDR3 covers 16 residues. V trimming: 4 bases; J trimming: 7 bases; junction bases outside the gene matches: 10. The CDR3 coding sequence is TGTGCCAGCAGCTCGACACCGGGACAGGGATTTGAAAAACTGTTTTTT. This codes for CASSSTPGQGFEKLFF.